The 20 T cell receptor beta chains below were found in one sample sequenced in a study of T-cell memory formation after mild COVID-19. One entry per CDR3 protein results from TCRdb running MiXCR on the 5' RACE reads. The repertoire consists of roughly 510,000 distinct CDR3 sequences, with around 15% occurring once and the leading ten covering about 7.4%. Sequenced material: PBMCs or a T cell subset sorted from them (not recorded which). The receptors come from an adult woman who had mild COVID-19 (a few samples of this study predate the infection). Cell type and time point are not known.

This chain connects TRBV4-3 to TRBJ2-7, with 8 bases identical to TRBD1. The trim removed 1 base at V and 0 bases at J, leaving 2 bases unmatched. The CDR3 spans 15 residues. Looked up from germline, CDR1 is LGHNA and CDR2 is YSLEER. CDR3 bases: TGCGCCAGCAGCCAAGCACAGGGGGTCTCCTACGAGCAGTACTTC. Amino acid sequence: CASSQAQGVSYEQYF.

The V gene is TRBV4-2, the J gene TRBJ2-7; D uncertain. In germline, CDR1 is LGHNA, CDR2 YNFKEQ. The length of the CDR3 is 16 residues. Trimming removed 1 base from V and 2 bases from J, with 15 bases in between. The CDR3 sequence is CASSQVQSVPTYEQYF. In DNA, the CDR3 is TGTGCCAGCAGCCAAGTGCAGTCAGTTCCCACCTACGAGCAGTACTTC.

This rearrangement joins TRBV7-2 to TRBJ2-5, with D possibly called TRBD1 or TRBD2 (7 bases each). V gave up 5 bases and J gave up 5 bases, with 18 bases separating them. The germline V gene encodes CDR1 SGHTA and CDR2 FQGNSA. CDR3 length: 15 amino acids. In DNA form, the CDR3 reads TGTGCCAGCAGCAACTCCAGGGGGGGGTGGGAGACCCAGTACTTC. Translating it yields CASSNSRGGWETQYF.

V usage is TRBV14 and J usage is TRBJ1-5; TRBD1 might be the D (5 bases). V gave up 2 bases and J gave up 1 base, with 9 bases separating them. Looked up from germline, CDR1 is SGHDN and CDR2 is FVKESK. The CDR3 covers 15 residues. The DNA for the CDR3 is TGTGCCAGCAGCCAATCGGGGGGAAGCAATCAGCCCCAGCATTTT. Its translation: CASSQSGGSNQPQHF.

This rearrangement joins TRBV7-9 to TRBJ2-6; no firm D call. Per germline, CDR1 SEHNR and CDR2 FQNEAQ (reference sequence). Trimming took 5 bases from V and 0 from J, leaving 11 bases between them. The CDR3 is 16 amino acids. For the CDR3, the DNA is TGTGCCAGCAGCACCTCAGCCCGCTCTGGGGCCAACGTCCTGACTTTC. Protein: CASSTSARSGANVLTF.

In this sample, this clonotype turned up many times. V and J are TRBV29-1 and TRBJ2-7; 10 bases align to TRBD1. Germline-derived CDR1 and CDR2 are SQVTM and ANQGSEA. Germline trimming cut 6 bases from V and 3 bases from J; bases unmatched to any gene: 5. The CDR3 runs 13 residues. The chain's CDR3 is CSVSRDRGYEQYF. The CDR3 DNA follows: TGCAGCGTCAGCCGGGACAGGGGCTACGAGCAGTACTTC.

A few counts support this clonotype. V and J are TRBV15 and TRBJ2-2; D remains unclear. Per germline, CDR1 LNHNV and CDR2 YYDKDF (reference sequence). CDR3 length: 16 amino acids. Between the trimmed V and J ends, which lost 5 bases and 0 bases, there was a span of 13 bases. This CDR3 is CATSALPNANTGELFF. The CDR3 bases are TGTGCCACCAGCGCTCTACCGAACGCGAACACCGGGGAGCTGTTTTTT.

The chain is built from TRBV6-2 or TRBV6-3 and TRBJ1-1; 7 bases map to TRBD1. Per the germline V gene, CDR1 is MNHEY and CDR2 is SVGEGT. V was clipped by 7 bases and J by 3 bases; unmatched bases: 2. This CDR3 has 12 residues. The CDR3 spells CASTRGDTEAFF. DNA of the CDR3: TGTGCCAGCACCAGGGGGGACACTGAAGCTTTCTTT.

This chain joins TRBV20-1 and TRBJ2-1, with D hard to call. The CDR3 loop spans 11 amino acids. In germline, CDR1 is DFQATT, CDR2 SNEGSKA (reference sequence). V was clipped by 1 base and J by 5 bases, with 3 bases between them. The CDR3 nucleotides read TGCAGTGCTAGAGGGAACAATGAGCAGTTCTTC. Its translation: CSARGNNEQFF.

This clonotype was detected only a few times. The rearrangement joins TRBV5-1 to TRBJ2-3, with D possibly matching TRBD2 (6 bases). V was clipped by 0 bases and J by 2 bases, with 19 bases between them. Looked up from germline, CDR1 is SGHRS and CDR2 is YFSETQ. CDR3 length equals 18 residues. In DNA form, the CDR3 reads TGCGCCAGCAGCTTGGCGGCGGCAGGAGGGGTAGCCACAGATACGCAGTATTTT. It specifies CASSLAAAGGVATDTQYF.

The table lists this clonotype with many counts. The CDR3 DNA is TGTGCCAGCTCACCAGGGAGGGTAGCTAACTATGGCTACACCTTC. This codes for CASSPGRVANYGYTF. The chain recombines TRBV18 with TRBJ1-2; D is unresolved. Trimming removed 2 bases from V and 0 bases from J, with 10 bases in between. Germline CDR1 and CDR2: KGHSH and LQKENI. The CDR3 totals 15 residues.

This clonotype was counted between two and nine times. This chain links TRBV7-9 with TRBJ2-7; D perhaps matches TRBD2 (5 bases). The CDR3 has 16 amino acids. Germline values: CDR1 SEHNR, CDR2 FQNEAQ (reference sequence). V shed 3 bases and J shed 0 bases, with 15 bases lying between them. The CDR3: CASSFKPGFNSYEQYF. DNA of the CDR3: TGTGCCAGCAGCTTTAAGCCGGGGTTTAACTCCTACGAGCAGTACTTC.

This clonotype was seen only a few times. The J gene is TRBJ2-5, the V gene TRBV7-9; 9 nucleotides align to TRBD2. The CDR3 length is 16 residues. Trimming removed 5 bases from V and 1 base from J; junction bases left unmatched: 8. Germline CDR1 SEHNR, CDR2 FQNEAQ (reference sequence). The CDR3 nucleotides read TGTGCCAGCAGCCGCCTGGCGGGAGGGCCCCAAGAGACCCAGTACTTC. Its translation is CASSRLAGGPQETQYF.

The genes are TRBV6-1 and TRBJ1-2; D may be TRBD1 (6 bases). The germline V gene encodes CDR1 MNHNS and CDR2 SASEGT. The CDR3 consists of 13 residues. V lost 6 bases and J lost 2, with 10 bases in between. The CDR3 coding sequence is TGTGCCAGCAGGGGGACATTAAACTATGGCTACACCTTC. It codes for CASRGTLNYGYTF.

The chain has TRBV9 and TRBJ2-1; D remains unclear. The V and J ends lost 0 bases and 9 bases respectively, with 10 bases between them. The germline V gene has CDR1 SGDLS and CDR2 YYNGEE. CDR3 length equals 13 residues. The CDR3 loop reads CASSVVGEIEQFF. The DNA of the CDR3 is TGTGCCAGCAGCGTAGTAGGAGAAATTGAGCAGTTCTTC.

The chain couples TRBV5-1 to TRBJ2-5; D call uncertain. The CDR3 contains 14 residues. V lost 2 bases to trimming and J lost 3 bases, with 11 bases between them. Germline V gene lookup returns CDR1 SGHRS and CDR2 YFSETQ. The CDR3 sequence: CASSLGPTEETQYF. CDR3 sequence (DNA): TGCGCCAGCAGCTTAGGACCGACGGAAGAGACCCAGTACTTC.

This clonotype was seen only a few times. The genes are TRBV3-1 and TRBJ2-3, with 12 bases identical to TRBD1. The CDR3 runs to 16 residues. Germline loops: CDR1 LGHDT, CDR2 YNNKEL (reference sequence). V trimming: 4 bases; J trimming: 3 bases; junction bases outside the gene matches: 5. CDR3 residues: CASSRDRGQETDTQYF. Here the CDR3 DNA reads TGTGCCAGCAGCCGGGACAGGGGGCAAGAAACAGATACGCAGTATTTT.

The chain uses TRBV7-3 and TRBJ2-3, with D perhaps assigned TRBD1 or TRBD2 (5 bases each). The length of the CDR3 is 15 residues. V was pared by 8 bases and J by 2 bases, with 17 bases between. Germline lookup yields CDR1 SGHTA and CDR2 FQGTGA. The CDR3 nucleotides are TGTGCCAGCGACAAGAACGGGGACCACACAGATACGCAGTATTTT. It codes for CASDKNGDHTDTQYF.

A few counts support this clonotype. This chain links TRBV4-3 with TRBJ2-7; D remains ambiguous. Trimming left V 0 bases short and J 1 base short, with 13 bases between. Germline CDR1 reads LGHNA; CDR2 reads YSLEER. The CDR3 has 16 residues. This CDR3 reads CASSQDVTGNSYEQYF. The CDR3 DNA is TGCGCCAGCAGCCAAGATGTGACGGGTAATTCCTACGAGCAGTACTTC.

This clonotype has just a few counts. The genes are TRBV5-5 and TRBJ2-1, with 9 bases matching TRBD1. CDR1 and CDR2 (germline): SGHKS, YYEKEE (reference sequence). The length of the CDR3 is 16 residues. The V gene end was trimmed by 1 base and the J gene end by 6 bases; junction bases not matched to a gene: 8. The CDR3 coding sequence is TGTGCCAGCAGCTTGTCTTCCGGGACAGGGATCAATGAGCAGTTCTTC. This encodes CASSLSSGTGINEQFF.